Only a few counts were recorded for the clone carrying this T cell receptor beta chain. A much larger clonotype is one base distant, so this may be a read error. Unsorted bulk tissue (20-30 mg) underwent RNA and DNA co-extraction. Cases comprised patients with primary liver carcinoma who received surgical resection. This specimen belongs to a study of tumor-infiltrating lymphocytes in primary liver carcinoma. cDNA specific to TCR beta was made from 500 ng of total RNA, with a constant-region primer employed for priming. A slightly modified ARM-PCR protocol with three nested multiplex PCR rounds produced these TCR beta libraries. TRBV1-TRBV30 forward primers and a C-beta reverse primer were used in the first two PCR rounds, which each ran for about 10 cycles. One entry per CDR3 protein results from TCRdb running MiXCR on the multiplex PCR reads. The sample contains approximately 73,000 distinct CDR3 sequences, about two thirds of which appear only once.

V lost 0 bases to trimming and J lost 2 bases, with 10 bases between them. The CDR3 is 15 amino acids. Germline CDR1 and CDR2: SGHVS and FQNEAQ. The chain couples TRBV7-8 to TRBJ2-5; D remains ambiguous. The specimen was liver tumor tissue from sampling region 4. Subset described: tumor region T4, right-lateral pole. The source is a woman between 55 and 75 years old with primary liver carcinoma and hepatitis B virus infection. The CDR3 protein is CASSLALWRQETQYF. CDR3 DNA: TGTGCCAGCAGCTTAGCGCTATGGCGGCAAGAGACCCAGTACTTC.